Sequencing of this T cell receptor (beta chain) was carried out in a study of blood T cell repertoires in COVID-19. In the study overall: From the United States, Italy and Spain came samples of acute and convalescent COVID-19. The analysed material was cDNA or gDNA that came from T cells, B-cell-depleted T cells, or PBMCs.

Participant-reported clinical history was the basis for cohort assignment. CDR1 and CDR2 (germline): SGHRS, YFSETQ. Trimming took 0 bases from V and 5 from J; bases not matched to a gene: 2. This CDR3 is built from 16 residues. Original data processing: For nucleated cells, counts were estimated from reference gene primer amplification. The method was immunoSEQ multiplex PCR; TCRdb's version includes in-frame clones alone and lacks a portion of them. V and J calls and clone size follow that table, whereas D and trimming were derived from the DNA. This table holds 200,000 to 300,000 clones, roughly 86% found once.

The receptor was isolated from a woman aged 25 to 39 with acute COVID-19. J is TRBJ2-1 and V is TRBV5-1, with TRBD2 matching over 13 bases. The sequencing input was PBMCs or T cells enriched from blood (not recorded which). CDR3 nucleotides: TGCGCCAGCAGCTTGGCCGGGACTAGCGGGGACAATGAGCAGTTCTTC. As protein: CASSLAGTSGDNEQFF. Filled out from reference TRBV5-1 and TRBJ2-1, the complete variable domain reads KAGVTQTPRYLIKTRGQQVTLSCSPISGHRSVSWYQQTPGQGLQFLFEYFSETQRNKGNFPGRFSGRQFSNSRSEMNVSTLELGDSALYLCASSLAGTSGDNEQFFGPGTRLTVL.